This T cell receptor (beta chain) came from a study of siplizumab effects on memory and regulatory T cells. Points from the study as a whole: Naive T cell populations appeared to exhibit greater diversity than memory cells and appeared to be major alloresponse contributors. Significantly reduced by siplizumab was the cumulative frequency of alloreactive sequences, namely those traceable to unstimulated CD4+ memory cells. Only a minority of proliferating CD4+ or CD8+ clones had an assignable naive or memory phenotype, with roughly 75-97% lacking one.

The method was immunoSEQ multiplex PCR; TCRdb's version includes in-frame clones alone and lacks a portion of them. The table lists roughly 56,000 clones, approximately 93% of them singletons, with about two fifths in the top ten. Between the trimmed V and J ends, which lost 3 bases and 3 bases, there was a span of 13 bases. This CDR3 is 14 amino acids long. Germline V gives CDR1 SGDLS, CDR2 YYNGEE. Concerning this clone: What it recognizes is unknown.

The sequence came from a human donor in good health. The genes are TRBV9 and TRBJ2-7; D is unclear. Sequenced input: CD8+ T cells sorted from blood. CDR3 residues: CASSATDEYYEQYF. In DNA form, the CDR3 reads TGTGCCAGCAGCGCTACGGACGAATACTACGAGCAGTACTTC.